Reported below is one TCR beta chain. Which antigen it targets is not known. The input lacks base qualities; no much larger clone sits a single base away. The data belong to a study. The sequencer was an Illumina MiSeq. Clones were called with MiXCR by TCRdb after fastp trimmed the public reads at Q25, and only in-frame beta chains were retained. For every CDR3 protein sequence, its rows merge into one entry that carries the most common genes and DNA. The sample table shows approximately 1,800 distinct CDR3 sequences, and more than 6.5% are seen once. The top ten hold about an eighth of the sample. The sample taken for sequencing was CD4+ T cells from peripheral blood. The clonotype was recovered from a human donor with rheumatoid arthritis.

Here the CDR3 is given as CASRREWDRDEQFF. The DNA reads TGCGCCAGCAGAAGAGAGTGGGATAGGGATGAGCAGTTCTTC. Rearrangement joined TRBV5-1 to TRBJ2-1; confidence is insufficient to name the D gene. CDR1 is given as SGHRS and CDR2 as YFSETQ, both from the germline V gene. The CDR3, cysteine through phenylalanine, is 14 amino acids long. The read is trimmed to its CDR3 DNA, 42 bases read in frame from base 1. The junction carries 17 bases between V and J, which are trimmed by 5 bases and 8 bases respectively. Full variable domain (CDR3 extended with the reference TRBV5-1 and TRBJ2-1 proteins): KAGVTQTPRYLIKTRGQQVTLSCSPISGHRSVSWYQQTPGQGLQFLFEYFSETQRNKGNFPGRFSGRQFSNSRSEMNVSTLELGDSALYLCASRREWDRDEQFFGPGTRLTVL.